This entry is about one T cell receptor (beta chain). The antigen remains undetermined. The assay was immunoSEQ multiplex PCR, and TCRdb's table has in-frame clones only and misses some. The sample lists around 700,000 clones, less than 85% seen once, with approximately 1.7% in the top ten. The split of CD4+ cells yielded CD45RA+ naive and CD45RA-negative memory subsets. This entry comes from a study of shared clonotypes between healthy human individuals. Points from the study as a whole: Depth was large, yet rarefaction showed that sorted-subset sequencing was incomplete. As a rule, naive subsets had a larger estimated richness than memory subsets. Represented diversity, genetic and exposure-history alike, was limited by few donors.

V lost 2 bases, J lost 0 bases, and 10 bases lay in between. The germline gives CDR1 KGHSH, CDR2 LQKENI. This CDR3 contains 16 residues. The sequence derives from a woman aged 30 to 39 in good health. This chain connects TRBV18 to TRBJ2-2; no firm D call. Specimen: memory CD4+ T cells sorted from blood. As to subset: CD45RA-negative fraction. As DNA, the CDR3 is TGTGCCAGCTCACCAGGTAGACTGGCGAACACCGGGGAGCTGTTTTTT. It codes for CASSPGRLANTGELFF.